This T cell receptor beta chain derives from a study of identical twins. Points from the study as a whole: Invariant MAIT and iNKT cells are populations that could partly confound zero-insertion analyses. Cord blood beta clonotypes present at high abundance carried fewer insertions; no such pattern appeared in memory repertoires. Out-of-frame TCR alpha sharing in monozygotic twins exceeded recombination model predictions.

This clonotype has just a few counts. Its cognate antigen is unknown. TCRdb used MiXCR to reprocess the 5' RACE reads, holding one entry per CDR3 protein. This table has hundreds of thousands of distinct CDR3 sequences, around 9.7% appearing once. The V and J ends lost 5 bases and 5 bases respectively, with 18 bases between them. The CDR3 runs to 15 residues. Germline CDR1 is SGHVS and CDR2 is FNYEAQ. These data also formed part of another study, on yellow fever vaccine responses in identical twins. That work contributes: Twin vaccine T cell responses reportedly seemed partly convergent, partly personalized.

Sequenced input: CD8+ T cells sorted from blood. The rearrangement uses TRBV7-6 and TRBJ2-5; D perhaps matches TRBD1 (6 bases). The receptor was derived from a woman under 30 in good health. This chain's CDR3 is CASSEDRDKAETQYF. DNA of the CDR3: TGTGCCAGCAGCGAGGACCGGGACAAAGCGGAGACCCAGTACTTC.